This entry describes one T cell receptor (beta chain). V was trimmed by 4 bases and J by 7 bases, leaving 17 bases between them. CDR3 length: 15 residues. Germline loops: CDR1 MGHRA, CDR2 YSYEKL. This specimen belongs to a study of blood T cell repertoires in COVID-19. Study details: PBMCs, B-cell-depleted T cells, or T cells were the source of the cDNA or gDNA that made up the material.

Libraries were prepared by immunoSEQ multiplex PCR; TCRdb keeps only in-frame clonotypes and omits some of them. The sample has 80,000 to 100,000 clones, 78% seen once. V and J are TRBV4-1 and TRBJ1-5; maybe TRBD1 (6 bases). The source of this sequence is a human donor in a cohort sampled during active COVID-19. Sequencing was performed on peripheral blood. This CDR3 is CASSPLAGEGQPQHF. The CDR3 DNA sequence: TGCGCCAGCAGCCCGCTGGCAGGGGAAGGGCAGCCCCAGCATTTT.